These T cell receptor beta chains were read from a single sample in a study of blood T cells in healthy people across ages. Each CDR3 protein gets one entry after TCRdb re-called the 5' RACE reads with MiXCR. The profile shows some 1,800,000 distinct CDR3 sequences, about two fifths of them singletons. The sample was blood. These receptors were collected from a human donor in good health. CDR3s include the opening cysteine and the closing phenylalanine or tryptophan. A D gene is named only where the DNA matches it firmly. Only some rows state a clone size, as once, few, many or a class for expanded clones.

V gene	J gene	D gene	clone size	CDR3 DNA	CDR3 protein
TRBV24-1	TRBJ2-1	TRBD1	.	TGTGCCACCAGATCCAGACAGGGGGCGCTGAATGAGCAGTTCTTC	CATRSRQGALNEQFF
TRBV7-3	TRBJ2-1	.	.	TGTGCCAGCGCTGCCTCCGGTACCTACAATGAGCAGTTCTTC	CASAASGTYNEQFF
TRBV28	TRBJ1-2	.	few	TGTGCCAGCAGTTTAGAACCGGGTTTTAACTATGGCTACACCTTC	CASSLEPGFNYGYTF
TRBV7-2	TRBJ2-5	TRBD1	.	TGTGCCAGCAGTTCCGACAGGGGCCTCCAAGAGACCCAGTACTTC	CASSSDRGLQETQYF
TRBV20-1	TRBJ2-1	.	.	TGCAGTGCCGCGGGTCTGCGGAACTCCTACAATGAGCAGTTCTTC	CSAAGLRNSYNEQFF
TRBV19	TRBJ1-1	.	.	TGTGCCAGTAGTACCTCCGGGGCATACACTGAAGCTTTCTTT	CASSTSGAYTEAFF
TRBV20-1	TRBJ1-2	.	.	TGCAGTGCTACCTCGCACACCTTC	CSATSHTF
TRBV5-6	TRBJ2-1	.	once	TGTGCCAGCAGCTTGCCAGAAACCTACAATGAGCAGTTCTTC	CASSLPETYNEQFF
TRBV7-2	TRBJ1-1	.	.	TGTGCCAGCGGGCGGACCGAGAACACTGAAGCTTTCTTT	CASGRTENTEAFF
TRBV27	TRBJ2-7	TRBD1	.	TGTGCCAGCAGCTTATACCCTGGGACAGCTTCCTACGAGCAGTACTTC	CASSLYPGTASYEQYF
TRBV12-3/TRBV12-4	TRBJ2-3	TRBD2	.	TGTGCCAGCAGTATCCCTAGCGGGCCCGCAGATACGCAGTATTTT	CASSIPSGPADTQYF
TRBV7-8	TRBJ1-2	.	.	TGTGCCAGCAGCCCCCGGCGGGGCGCTAACTATGGCTACACCTTC	CASSPRRGANYGYTF
TRBV9	TRBJ1-2	.	.	TGTGCCAGCAGCTCCCGGGACACTTCTTATGGCTACACCTTC	CASSSRDTSYGYTF
TRBV6-2/TRBV6-3	TRBJ2-7	TRBD1	few	TGTGCCAGCCAATACGGTTGGGACAGCTCGCAGTACTTC	CASQYGWDSSQYF
TRBV6-2/TRBV6-3	TRBJ2-6	.	.	TGTGCCAGCAGTCCTAGTCTTGGGGCCAACGTCCTGACTTTC	CASSPSLGANVLTF
TRBV7-9	TRBJ2-3	.	once	TGTGCCCGCAGCTCTCAGTCAGATACGCAGTATTTT	CARSSQSDTQYF
TRBV6-1	TRBJ2-1	.	.	TGTGCCAGCAGTGAAGGACGGGGGCCCCTCTACAATGAGCAGTTCTTC	CASSEGRGPLYNEQFF
TRBV28	TRBJ2-1	.	.	TGTGCCAGCAGTTCTTCCCGGGACAAAAACAATGAGCAGTTCTTC	CASSSSRDKNNEQFF
TRBV5-1	TRBJ2-3	TRBD2	.	TGCGCCAGCAGCTTTTGGCGGGGGGACACAGATACGCAGTATTTT	CASSFWRGDTDTQYF
TRBV6-2/TRBV6-3	TRBJ2-1	.	.	TGTGCCAGCACCTCCTACAGTTGGAATGAGCAGTTCTTC	CASTSYSWNEQFF
TRBV12-5	TRBJ1-1	.	.	TGTGCTAGTGGCCGTACGGGAGGGAACACTGAAGCTTTCTTT	CASGRTGGNTEAFF
TRBV29-1	TRBJ2-1	.	.	TGCAGCGCGGAGGGGCCGGATAACAGGGTGGATGAGCAGTTCTTC	CSAEGPDNRVDEQFF
TRBV9	TRBJ1-6	.	many	TGTGCCAGCAGCGTAGAGTCGGCCCCGGATTCACCCCTCCACTTT	CASSVESAPDSPLHF
TRBV15	TRBJ1-2	.	.	TGTGCCACCAGCAGAGATTTCAATCCCGCAGTTATCGATGGCTACACCTTC	CATSRDFNPAVIDGYTF
TRBV18	TRBJ1-4	.	once	TGTGCCAGCTCACCTTCCAGGGAAGAAAAACTGTTTTTT	CASSPSREEKLFF
TRBV2	TRBJ1-2	.	.	TGTGCCAGCTATCGGCGGGGGGCGGATGGCTACACCTTC	CASYRRGADGYTF
TRBV20-1	TRBJ2-5	TRBD2	few	TGCAGTGCTCACACCGGGACTAGCGGGGCGCGCGAGTACTTC	CSAHTGTSGAREYF
TRBV7-7	TRBJ1-1	TRBD1	few	TGTGCCAGCAGCCCCCACAGGGGCACTGAAGCTTTCTTT	CASSPHRGTEAFF
TRBV5-1	TRBJ2-5	.	.	TGCGCCAGCAGCCCCACGACACAATTTCAAGAGACCCAGTACTTC	CASSPTTQFQETQYF
TRBV19	TRBJ1-2	.	.	TGTGCCAGTAGTATCGAGGCGGGGCTCCTCTATGGCTACACCTTC	CASSIEAGLLYGYTF
TRBV4-3	TRBJ1-2	TRBD1	.	TGCGCCAGCAGTCCAACCCACTCGCGGACAGGGGATGGCTACACCTTC	CASSPTHSRTGDGYTF
TRBV4-2	TRBJ2-7	.	once	TGTGCCAGCGGAAATCCCGGAGGGGACAATGAGCAGTACTTC	CASGNPGGDNEQYF
TRBV11-1	TRBJ2-3	.	.	TGTGCCAGCAGCCACAGGACCACAGATACGCAGTATTTT	CASSHRTTDTQYF
TRBV12-5	TRBJ2-7	.	few	TGTGCTTGTGGACGGGGTCCCTACGAGCAGTACTTC	CACGRGPYEQYF
TRBV28	TRBJ1-2	.	.	TGTGCCAGCGAGAGACAGGCTAACTATGGCTACACCTTC	CASERQANYGYTF
TRBV4-2	TRBJ2-7	.	few	TGTGCCAGCAGCCTACTACAGGGGGGGCCGGACGAGCAGTACTTC	CASSLLQGGPDEQYF
TRBV20-1	TRBJ2-1	.	.	TGCAATGCTCCTAATCCTGGGGACGAATCCTACAATGAGCAGTTCTTC	CNAPNPGDESYNEQFF
TRBV5-1	TRBJ2-2	.	.	TGCGCCAGCAGCCCCGGGGGGCTATCTCATACCGGGGAGCTGTTTTTT	CASSPGGLSHTGELFF
TRBV4-1	TRBJ2-2	.	.	TGCGCCAGCAGCCGCGGGACCCCTAACACCGGGGAGCTGTTTTTT	CASSRGTPNTGELFF
TRBV15	TRBJ2-3	.	.	TGTGCCACCAGCATCGGAAGGGCAGATACGCAGTATTTT	CATSIGRADTQYF
TRBV4-2	TRBJ2-3	TRBD2	.	TGTGCCAGCAACGAAGGGGCGGGGGGCACAGATACGCAGTATTTT	CASNEGAGGTDTQYF
TRBV6-6	TRBJ1-5	.	.	TGTGCCAGCAACGAGCAGCCCCAGCATTTT	CASNEQPQHF
TRBV4-2	TRBJ2-3	TRBD2	few	TGTGCCAGCAGCACGACTAGCGGGTTGAGAAATACGCAGTATTTT	CASSTTSGLRNTQYF
TRBV4-1	TRBJ2-3	.	.	TGCGCCAGCAGCCACACCGTAAGGGGGGCAGAAGATACGCAGTATTTT	CASSHTVRGAEDTQYF
TRBV25-1	TRBJ2-5	.	.	TGTGCCAGCAGTGAATTAGGAGGATGGGAGACCCAGTACTTC	CASSELGGWETQYF
TRBV5-1	TRBJ1-1	TRBD1	.	TGCGCCAGCAGCGAAGGACAGGGTTGGACTGAAGCTTTCTTT	CASSEGQGWTEAFF
TRBV30	TRBJ1-6	TRBD1	.	TGTGCCTGGAATAAGATCGGGACAGAAGGGGACTTAGGCCACATACCCCATTCACCCCTCCACTTT	CAWNKIGTEGDLGHIPHSPLHF
TRBV7-8	TRBJ1-3	.	.	TGTGCCAGCAGCTCGGCTTCAGGACGGGGCTCTGGAAACACCATATATTTT	CASSSASGRGSGNTIYF
TRBV28	TRBJ1-1	TRBD1	.	TGTGCCAGCAGGATCCCGGGACAGGGCCGTTTGGGGTCGGCTTTCTTT	CASRIPGQGRLGSAFF
TRBV7-2	TRBJ2-7	.	.	TGTGCCAGCAGCTCCAGGGTAAGGAAGCAGTACTTC	CASSSRVRKQYF
TRBV7-2	TRBJ2-6	.	.	TGTGCCAGCAGCTGGGTACTGTTACGCTCTGGGGCCAACGTCCTGACTTTC	CASSWVLLRSGANVLTF
TRBV3-1	TRBJ2-3	.	.	TGTGCCAGCAGCCAAGAGCTAGCGAGGACAGATACGCAGTATTTT	CASSQELARTDTQYF
TRBV12-3/TRBV12-4	TRBJ2-5	.	few	TGTGCCAGCAGTCAAACAAGGCTTCAAGAGACCCAGTACTTC	CASSQTRLQETQYF
TRBV5-1	TRBJ2-7	.	.	TGCGCCAGCAGCTTGAGGGGGGACAGCCACTACGAGCAGTACTTC	CASSLRGDSHYEQYF
TRBV4-1	TRBJ1-2	.	.	TGCGCCAGCAGCCAAGATCGGCAGACTAGGGTGAGCTACACCTTC	CASSQDRQTRVSYTF
TRBV12-3/TRBV12-4	TRBJ2-1	.	few	TGTGCCAGCGAGCCGGGCGGGGCTAATAACAATGAGCAGTTCTTC	CASEPGGANNNEQFF
TRBV6-6	TRBJ1-2	.	few	TGTGCCAGCAGCTTCCGACCGCCGCTGGGCTACACCTTC	CASSFRPPLGYTF
TRBV7-2	TRBJ2-3	TRBD2	once	TGTGCCAGCAGCTTAGTCGGAGCGGGGGGGCAAGGTACGCAGTATTTT	CASSLVGAGGQGTQYF